Presented here are 13 T cell receptor beta chains from one specimen sequenced in a study of neurological immune-mediated disorders. From the 5' RACE reads, TCRdb called clonotypes with MiXCR, one entry per CDR3 protein. The sample records tens of thousands of distinct CDR3 sequences, roughly 13% being singletons. Time point given: longitudinal time-point 3. The specimen was PBMCs. The receptor set was obtained from a man aged 30-40 years in good health.

This clonotype was detected ten times or more. The junction does not match germline at one end; this may be a read error. The V and J genes are TRBV29-1 and TRBJ2-3; D is perhaps TRBD2 (5 bases). The CDR3 contains 12 residues. Germline V CDR1 and CDR2: SQVTM, ANQGSEA. CDR3: CSVEGLTDTQYF. The CDR3 bases are TGCAGCGTGGAAGGACTCACAGATACGCAGTATTTT.

This clonotype appeared many times. This sequence joins TRBV28 and TRBJ1-5, with D tentatively TRBD1 (5 bases). This CDR3 region has 14 residues. V was trimmed by 3 bases and J by 6 bases, leaving 12 bases between them. CDR1 and CDR2 from the germline V gene are MDHEN and SYDVKM. Here the CDR3 DNA reads TGTGCCAGCAGTTTTCTCAGGGAAGGTCAGCCCCAGCATTTT. Translated: CASSFLREGQPQHF. Full variable domain (missing parts from reference TRBV28 and TRBJ1-5): DVKVTQSSRYLVKRTGEKVFLECVQDMDHENMFWYRQDPGLGLRLIYFSYDVKMKEKGDIPEGYSVSREKKERFSLILESASTNQTSMYLCASSFLREGQPQHFGDGTRLSIL.

At least ten counts were recorded for this clonotype. V gene TRBV28 combines with J gene TRBJ2-6, with D tentatively TRBD1 (5 bases). V gave up 5 bases and J gave up 0 bases, with 11 bases separating them. The CDR3 length is 16 residues. The germline V gene encodes CDR1 MDHEN and CDR2 SYDVKM. The CDR3 reads CASSPLGVSGANVLTF. CDR3 DNA sequence: TGTGCCAGCAGTCCCTTAGGGGTCTCTGGGGCCAACGTCCTGACTTTC.

This clonotype showed up many times. V usage is TRBV5-1 and J usage is TRBJ2-1, with TRBD2 identical over 16 bases. The CDR3 runs to 17 residues. After removal of 7 bases from V and 5 bases from J, the junction contained 9 bases not matched to a gene. Germline CDR1 reads SGHRS; CDR2 reads YFSETQ. CDR3 in amino acids: CASCAGTSGRANNEQFF. The CDR3 DNA is TGCGCCAGCTGTGCCGGGACTAGCGGGAGGGCCAACAATGAGCAGTTCTTC.

At least ten counts were recorded for this clonotype. CDR3: CASSLAPTGELFF. CDR3 nucleotide sequence: TGTGCCAGCAGCTTAGCCCCCACCGGGGAGCTGTTTTTT. V usage is TRBV3-1 and J usage is TRBJ2-2; D ambiguous. Trimming shortened V by 5 bases and J by 4 bases, and 8 bases separated the two germline ends. Per the germline V gene, CDR1 is LGHDT and CDR2 is YNNKEL (reference sequence). The CDR3 length is 13 residues.

This clonotype was seen ten or more times. V usage is TRBV3-1 and J usage is TRBJ1-5; D is unclear. The V end was cut by 5 bases, the J end by 4 bases, with 9 bases between. The germline V gene encodes CDR1 LGHDT and CDR2 YNNKEL (reference sequence). The CDR3 spans 13 residues. The CDR3 here is CASSYDGNQPQHF. CDR3 sequence (DNA): TGTGCCAGCAGCTACGACGGGAATCAGCCCCAGCATTTT.

This clonotype was found many times. The CDR3 sequence is CASSVRTGADTQYF. The DNA for the CDR3 is TGTGCCAGTAGTGTCCGAACGGGGGCAGATACGCAGTATTTT. The chain carries TRBV19 and TRBJ2-3, with TRBD2 as a possible D gene (6 bases). Germline values: CDR1 LNHDA, CDR2 SQIVND (reference sequence). V lost 5 bases to trimming and J lost 4 bases, with 13 bases between them. The CDR3 has 14 residues.

This clonotype was counted at least ten times. The chain employs TRBV4-2 and TRBJ1-4; 7 nucleotides line up with TRBD1. Trimming cost V 3 bases and J 8 bases; bases outside gene matches: 6. Germline V gene lookup returns CDR1 LGHNA and CDR2 YNFKEQ. The CDR3 length is 14 residues. CDR3 loop: CASSQQGEEEKLFF. CDR3 coding DNA: TGTGCCAGCAGCCAGCAGGGGGAAGAAGAAAAACTGTTTTTT.

This clonotype appeared many times. The CDR3 reads CASRGGAGSNQPQHF. The CDR3 coding sequence is TGTGCCAGCAGGGGGGGTGCAGGGAGCAATCAGCCCCAGCATTTT. J is TRBJ1-5 and V is TRBV27; D might be TRBD1 (5 bases). The V end lost 6 bases, the J end lost 1 base, and 13 bases lay between the germline ends. The germline V gene has CDR1 MNHEY and CDR2 SMNVEV (reference sequence). The CDR3 has 15 residues.

In this sample, this clonotype turned up many times. The genes are TRBV4-1 and TRBJ2-3; 8 bases line up with TRBD2. CDR1 is MGHRA, CDR2 YSYEKL, per germline. This CDR3 has 17 residues. V shed 0 bases, J shed 1 base, and the junction held 6 bases outside the gene matches. CDR3 DNA sequence: TGCGCCAGCAGCCAAGATATAACTAGCGGAGGCACAGATACGCAGTATTTT. Its protein is CASSQDITSGGTDTQYF.

This clonotype occurred many times. The V and J genes are TRBV27 and TRBJ1-6, with D possibly being TRBD1 (6 bases). V lost 7 bases and J 7 bases, leaving 14 bases between the germline ends. The CDR3 loop spans 14 amino acids. Germline V gives CDR1 MNHEY, CDR2 SMNVEV (reference sequence). This CDR3 is CASTIGTLNSPLHF. As DNA, the CDR3 is TGTGCCAGCACTATAGGGACATTAAATTCACCCCTCCACTTT.

In its sample, this clonotype was seen many times. The chain employs TRBV20-1 and TRBJ1-1, with TRBD1 matching over 9 bases. Germline V CDR1 and CDR2: DFQATT, SNEGSKA (reference sequence). This CDR3 contains 15 residues. The ends lost 1 base at V and 1 base at J; junction bases unmatched: 4. The CDR3 DNA sequence: TGCAGTGCTAGAGCCGCGGACAGGGGGAACACTGAAGCTTTCTTT. Its translation is CSARAADRGNTEAFF.

This clonotype showed up many times. The V gene is TRBV2, the J gene TRBJ2-5; possible D gene TRBD2, 5 bases. CDR1 and CDR2 from the germline V gene are SNHLY and FYNNEI. The CDR3 has 14 amino acids. Trimming cost V 3 bases and J 1 base, with 9 bases left between them. CDR3 DNA sequence: TGTGCCAGCAGTGAGGGAGACCGCCAAGAGACCCAGTACTTC. It is translated as CASSEGDRQETQYF.